This T cell receptor (beta chain) was retrieved from a study of OX40 agonist ivuxolimab in advanced cancers. Sampled blood was obtained at baseline, cycle 4 day 1, and cycle 7 day 1. Study-level results: CD8+ T cells (on average) carried more expanded clones than CD4+ T cells. Partly responding patients at 0.1-3.0 mg/kg showed some of the smallest clonal expansion. Clonal expansion from baseline to week 6 occurred in both CD4+ and CD8+ T cells.

A word on this clone: The antigen is not known.

CDR3 length equals 16 residues. CDR1 MNHEY and CDR2 SVGAGI come from the germline V gene. V shed 0 bases and J shed 1 base, with 9 bases lying between them. Repertoires were generated with immunoSEQ multiplex PCR, while TCRdb's copy carries only in-frame clones and drops some. This table has about 43,000 clones, roughly 78% appearing once. This rearrangement joins TRBV6-5 to TRBJ2-2; tentatively, D is TRBD2 (6 bases). Sequenced here: CD4+ or CD8+ T cells sorted from blood, sampled in a trial of the OX40 agonist ivuxolimab. The source is an adult with an advanced solid tumor such as melanoma, head and neck, liver or kidney cancer. CDR3 sequence: CASSYSAGRNTGELFF. DNA for the CDR3: TGTGCCAGCAGTTACTCGGCGGGGCGGAACACCGGGGAGCTGTTTTTT.